The entry below describes one TCR beta chain. The antigen is undetermined. These data come from a study of blood T cells in healthy people across ages. V trimming: 8 bases; J trimming: 6 bases; junction bases outside the gene matches: 5. CDR3 length: 13 amino acids. A J-beta primer mix and a sample-barcoded 5' primer were used in a second PCR of about 6 to 12 cycles. TCRdb passed the 5' RACE reads through MiXCR, listing each CDR3 protein once. The sample has roughly 1.4 million distinct CDR3 sequences; roughly 64% are singletons. Study results and limitations: Greater diversity and more naive CD4+ cells were seen in long-lived donors than in aged donors. The unknown donor CMV status may have confounded expanded clonotype changes.

The chain has TRBV12-3 or TRBV12-4 and TRBJ1-1, with TRBD1 identical over 11 bases. The sample consisted of blood. The source is a man younger than 35 in good health. The CDR3 loop is CASVRDRGAEAFF. Here the CDR3 DNA reads TGTGCCAGCGTCCGGGACAGGGGGGCTGAAGCTTTCTTT.